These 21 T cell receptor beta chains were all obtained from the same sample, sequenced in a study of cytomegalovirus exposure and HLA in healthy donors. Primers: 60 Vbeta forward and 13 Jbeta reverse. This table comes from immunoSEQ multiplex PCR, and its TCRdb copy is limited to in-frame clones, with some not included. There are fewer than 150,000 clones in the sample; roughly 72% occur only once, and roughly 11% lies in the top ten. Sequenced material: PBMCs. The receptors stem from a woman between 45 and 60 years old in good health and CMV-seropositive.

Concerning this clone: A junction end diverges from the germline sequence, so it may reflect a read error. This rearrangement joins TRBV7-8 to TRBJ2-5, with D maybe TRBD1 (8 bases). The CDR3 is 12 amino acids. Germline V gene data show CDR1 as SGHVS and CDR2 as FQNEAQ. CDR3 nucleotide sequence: TGTGCCAGCAGCTTCGAAGCGGGGACAGGAGACTTC. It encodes CASSFEAGTGDF.

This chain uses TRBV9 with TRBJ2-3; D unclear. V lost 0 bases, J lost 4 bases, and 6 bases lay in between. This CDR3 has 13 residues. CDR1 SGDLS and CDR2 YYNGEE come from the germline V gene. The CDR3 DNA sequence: TGTGCCAGCAGCGTAGGGAGCCCAGATACGCAGTATTTT. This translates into CASSVGSPDTQYF. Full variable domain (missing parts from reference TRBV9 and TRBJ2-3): DSGVTQTPKHLITATGQRVTLRCSPRSGDLSVYWYQQSLDQGLQFLIQYYNGEERAKGNILERFSAQQFPDLHSELNLSSLELGDSALYFCASSVGSPDTQYFGPGTRLTVL.

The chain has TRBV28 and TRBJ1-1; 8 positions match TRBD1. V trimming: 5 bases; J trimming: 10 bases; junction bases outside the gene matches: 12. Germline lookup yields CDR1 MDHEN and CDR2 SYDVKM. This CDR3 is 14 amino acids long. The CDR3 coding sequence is TGTGCCAGCAGTACGAGCGGACAGGGTTCGGGAGCTTTCTTT. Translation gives CASSTSGQGSGAFF.

The CDR3 is CASRPSQDSSGGLFF. In DNA, the CDR3 is TGTGCCAGCCGACCCTCACAGGACAGTTCAGGGGGCCTGTTTTTT. The chain has TRBV6-5 and TRBJ1-4, with TRBD1 identical over 8 bases. CDR1 MNHEY and CDR2 SVGAGI come from the germline V gene. V lost 8 bases, J lost 14 bases, and 19 bases stayed unmatched. The CDR3 loop spans 15 amino acids.

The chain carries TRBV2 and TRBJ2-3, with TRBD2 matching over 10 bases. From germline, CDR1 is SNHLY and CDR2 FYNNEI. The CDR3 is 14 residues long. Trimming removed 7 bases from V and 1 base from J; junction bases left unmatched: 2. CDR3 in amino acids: CASKLAGGTDTQYF. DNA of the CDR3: TGTGCCAGCAAGCTAGCGGGGGGCACAGATACGCAGTATTTT.

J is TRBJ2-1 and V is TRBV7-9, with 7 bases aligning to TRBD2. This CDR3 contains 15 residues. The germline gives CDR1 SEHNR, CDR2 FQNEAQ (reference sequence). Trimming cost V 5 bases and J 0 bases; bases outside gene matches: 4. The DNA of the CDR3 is TGTGCCAGCAGCCCCGGGGGGAGCTCCTACAATGAGCAGTTCTTC. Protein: CASSPGGSSYNEQFF.

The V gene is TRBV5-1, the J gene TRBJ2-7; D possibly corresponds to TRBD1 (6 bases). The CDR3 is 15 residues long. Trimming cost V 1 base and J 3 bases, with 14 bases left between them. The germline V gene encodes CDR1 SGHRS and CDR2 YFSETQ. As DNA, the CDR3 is TGCGCCAGCAGCTTGTACCCAGGGGAAGACTACGAGCAGTACTTC. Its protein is CASSLYPGEDYEQYF.

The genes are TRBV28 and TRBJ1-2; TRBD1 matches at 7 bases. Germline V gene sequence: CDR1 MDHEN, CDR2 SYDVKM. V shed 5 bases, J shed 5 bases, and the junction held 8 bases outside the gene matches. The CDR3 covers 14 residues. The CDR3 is CASSPRQGRYGYTF. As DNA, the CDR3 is TGTGCCAGCAGTCCTAGACAGGGACGGTATGGCTACACCTTC.

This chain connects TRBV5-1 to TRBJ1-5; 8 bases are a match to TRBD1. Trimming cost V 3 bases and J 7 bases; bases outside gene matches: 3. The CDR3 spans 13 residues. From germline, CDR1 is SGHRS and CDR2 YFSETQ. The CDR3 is CASSYGQGQPQHF. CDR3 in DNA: TGCGCCAGCAGCTATGGACAGGGACAGCCCCAGCATTTT.

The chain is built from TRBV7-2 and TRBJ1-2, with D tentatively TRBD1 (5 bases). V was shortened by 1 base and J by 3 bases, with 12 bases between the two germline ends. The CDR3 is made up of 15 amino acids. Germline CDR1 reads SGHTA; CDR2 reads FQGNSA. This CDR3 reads CASSLGGPGDYGYTF. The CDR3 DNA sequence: TGTGCCAGCAGCTTAGGGGGTCCGGGGGACTATGGCTACACCTTC. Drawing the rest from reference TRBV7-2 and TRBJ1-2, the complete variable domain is GAGVSQSPSNKVTEKGKDVELRCDPISGHTALYWYRQSLGQGLEFLIYFQGNSAPDKSGLPSDRFSAERTGGSVSTLTIQRTQQEDSAVYLCASSLGGPGDYGYTFGSGTRLTVV.

CDR3 DNA: TGTGCCATCAGCAGGGATGTAGAGACCCAGTACTTC. The encoded protein is CAISRDVETQYF. The chain links TRBV10-3 to TRBJ2-5, with a weak D call TRBD1 (5 bases). Germline V CDR1 and CDR2: ENHRY, SYGVKD. V was pared by 6 bases and J by 4 bases, with 9 bases between. This CDR3 has 12 residues.

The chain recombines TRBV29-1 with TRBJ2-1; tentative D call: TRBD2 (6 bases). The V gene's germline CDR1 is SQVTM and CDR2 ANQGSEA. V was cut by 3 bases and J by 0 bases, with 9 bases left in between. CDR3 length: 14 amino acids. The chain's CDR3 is CSVEGGSSYNEQFF. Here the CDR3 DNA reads TGCAGCGTTGAGGGGGGAAGCTCCTACAATGAGCAGTTCTTC.

CDR3 loop: CASSFSGGGPGNTIYF. Written as DNA, the CDR3 is TGTGCCAGCAGCTTTTCTGGGGGCGGTCCTGGAAACACCATATATTTT. The J gene is TRBJ1-3, the V gene TRBV5-6; tentatively, D is TRBD1 (6 bases). CDR1 is SGHDT, CDR2 YYEEEE, per germline. This CDR3 spans 16 amino acids. Trimming pared 2 bases from V and 2 bases from J, leaving 14 bases between.

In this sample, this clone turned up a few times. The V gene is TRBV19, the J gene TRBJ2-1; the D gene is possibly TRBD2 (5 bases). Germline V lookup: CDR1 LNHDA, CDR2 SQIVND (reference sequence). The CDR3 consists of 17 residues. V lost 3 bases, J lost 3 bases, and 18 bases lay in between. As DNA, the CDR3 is TGTGCCAGTAGTATGGCCCATGGCAGCGGATTCTACAATGAGCAGTTCTTC. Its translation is CASSMAHGSGFYNEQFF.

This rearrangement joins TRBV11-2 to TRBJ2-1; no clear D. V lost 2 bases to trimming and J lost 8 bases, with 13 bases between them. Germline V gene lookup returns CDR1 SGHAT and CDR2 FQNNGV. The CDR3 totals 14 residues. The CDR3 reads CASSLLNSRDEQFF. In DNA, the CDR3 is TGTGCCAGCAGCTTATTGAATTCCCGGGATGAGCAGTTCTTC.

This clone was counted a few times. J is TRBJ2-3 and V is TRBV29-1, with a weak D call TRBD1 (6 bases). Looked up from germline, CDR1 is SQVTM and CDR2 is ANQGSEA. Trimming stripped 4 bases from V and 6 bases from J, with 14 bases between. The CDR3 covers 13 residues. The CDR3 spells CSVGLGGTDTQYF. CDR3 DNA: TGCAGCGTTGGATTAGGGGGAACCGATACGCAGTATTTT.

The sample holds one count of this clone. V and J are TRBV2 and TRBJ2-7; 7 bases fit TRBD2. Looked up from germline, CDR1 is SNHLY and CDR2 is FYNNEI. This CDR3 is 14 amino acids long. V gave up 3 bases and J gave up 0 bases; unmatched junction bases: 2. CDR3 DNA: TGTGCCAGCAGTGATGGGACTACCTCCTACGAGCAGTACTTC. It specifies CASSDGTTSYEQYF.

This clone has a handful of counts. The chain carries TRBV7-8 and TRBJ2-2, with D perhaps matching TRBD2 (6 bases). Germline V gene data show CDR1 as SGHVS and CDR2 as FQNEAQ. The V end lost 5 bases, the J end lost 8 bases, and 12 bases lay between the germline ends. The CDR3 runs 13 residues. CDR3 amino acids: CASSGRTVGELFF. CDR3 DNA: TGTGCCAGCAGCGGGAGGACGGTAGGGGAGCTGTTTTTT.

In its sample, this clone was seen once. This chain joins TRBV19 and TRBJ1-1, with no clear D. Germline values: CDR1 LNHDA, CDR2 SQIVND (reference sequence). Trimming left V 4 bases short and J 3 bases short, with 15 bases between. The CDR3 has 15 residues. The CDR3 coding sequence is TGTGCCAGTAGTAGGGGTAAGAGCGGGGACACTGAAGCTTTCTTT. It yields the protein CASSRGKSGDTEAFF. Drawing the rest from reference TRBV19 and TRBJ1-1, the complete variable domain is DGGITQSPKYLFRKEGQNVTLSCEQNLNHDAMYWYRQDPGQGLRLIYYSQIVNDFQKGDIAEGYSVSREKKESFPLTVTSAQKNPTAFYLCASSRGKSGDTEAFFGQGTRLTVV.

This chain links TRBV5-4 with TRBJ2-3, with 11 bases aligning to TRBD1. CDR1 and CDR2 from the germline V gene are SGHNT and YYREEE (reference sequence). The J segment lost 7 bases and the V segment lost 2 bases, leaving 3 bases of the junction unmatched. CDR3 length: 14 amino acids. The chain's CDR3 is CASSLGQGAYTQYF. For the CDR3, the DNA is TGTGCCAGCAGCTTAGGACAGGGGGCTTATACGCAGTATTTT.

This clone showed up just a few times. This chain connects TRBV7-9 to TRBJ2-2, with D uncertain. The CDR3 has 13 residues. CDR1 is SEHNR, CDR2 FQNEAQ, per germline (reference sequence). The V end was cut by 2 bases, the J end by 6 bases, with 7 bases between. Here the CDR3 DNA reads TGTGCCAGCAGCTTATATCAGTCCGGGGAGCTGTTTTTT. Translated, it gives CASSLYQSGELFF.